This T cell receptor beta chain was sequenced during a study of T cells after yellow fever vaccination. For the study at large: The fractions with low cell numbers were processed using SMART-Seq v4 Ultra Low Input.

The 5'RACE template-switching step produced TCR cDNA and added a universal primer site and UMIs. Each CDR3 protein gets one entry after TCRdb re-called the 5' RACE reads with MiXCR. The profile shows about 260,000 distinct CDR3 sequences, about 3.5% of them singletons. This clonotype was counted at least ten times. What it binds is not known. Study-level findings and limits: Any FACS-sorted repertoire could hold abundant clonotypes that contaminate it from the bulk population. Among primary-vaccination clones, most reappeared after the booster, at about 95% for CD4 and approximately 88% for CD8.

Trimming shortened V by 6 bases and J by 8 bases, and 13 bases separated the two germline ends. This CDR3 has 12 residues. Per the germline V gene, CDR1 is MNHEY and CDR2 is SVGAGI. The sequenced sample was PBMCs, obtained 15 days after the yellow fever booster vaccination. The receptor's source is a young man who received the YFV17D yellow fever vaccine. V and J are TRBV6-5 and TRBJ1-1; perhaps TRBD1 as D (5 bases). The CDR3 loop reads CASSLPQGEAFF. CDR3 in DNA: TGTGCCAGCAGCCTCCCCCAGGGCGAAGCTTTCTTT.